Below are 22 T cell receptor beta chains sequenced from a single sample in a study of OX40 agonist ivuxolimab in advanced cancers. Profiling relied on immunoSEQ multiplex PCR, and the TCRdb table lists in-frame clones only, not all of them. This sample yields tens of thousands of clones, of which approximately 88% are seen a single time; approximately 8.7% belongs to the top ten. Sample: CD4+ or CD8+ T cells sorted from blood, taken in a trial of the OX40 agonist ivuxolimab. The source is an adult with an advanced solid tumor such as melanoma, head and neck, liver or kidney cancer.

The genes are TRBV28 and TRBJ1-6, with TRBD1 matching 8 bases. Germline CDR1 is MDHEN and CDR2 is SYDVKM. V lost 6 bases and J lost 9; bases outside the gene matches: 7. This CDR3 region has 14 residues. DNA of the CDR3: TGTGCCAGCAGACCGACAGGGGAGGGTTCACCCCTCCACTTT. This sequence encodes CASRPTGEGSPLHF.

The chain joins TRBV9 to TRBJ2-2; tentative D call: TRBD1 (5 bases). The CDR3 is 16 residues long. With 0 bases removed from V and 6 bases from J, the gap between germline ends came to 15 bases. From germline, CDR1 is SGDLS and CDR2 YYNGEE. Here the CDR3 reads CASSVGRTGYAGELFF. The CDR3 DNA reads as TGTGCCAGCAGCGTAGGTAGAACAGGCTACGCCGGGGAGCTGTTTTTT.

V and J are TRBV19 and TRBJ2-7; 8 bases fit TRBD1. V trimming: 5 bases; J trimming: 3 bases; junction bases outside the gene matches: 6. The length of the CDR3 is 14 residues. Germline lookup yields CDR1 LNHDA and CDR2 SQIVND (reference sequence). Written as DNA, the CDR3 is TGTGCCAGTAGTCCAGGACAGGGAGGCTACGAGCAGTACTTC. This translates into CASSPGQGGYEQYF.

The rearrangement joins TRBV5-4 to TRBJ2-3; 8 nucleotides line up with TRBD2. CDR3 length: 14 amino acids. Germline V gene data show CDR1 as SGHNT and CDR2 as YYREEE (reference sequence). J gave up 4 bases and V 4 bases, and 5 bases lay outside the gene matches. In nucleotides, the CDR3 is TGTGCCAGCAGCCCCGGGGGGGCCGCAGATACGCAGTATTTT. Protein sequence: CASSPGGAADTQYF. Full variable domain (rest looked up from reference TRBV5-4 and TRBJ2-3): ETGVTQSPTHLIKTRGQQVTLRCSSQSGHNTVSWYQQALGQGPQFIFQYYREEENGRGNFPPRFSGLQFPNYSSELNVNALELDDSALYLCASSPGGAADTQYFGPGTRLTVL.

This clone has only one observation. V is TRBV27 and J is TRBJ1-3; D is possibly TRBD1 (5 bases). Germline CDR1 reads MNHEY; CDR2 reads SMNVEV (reference sequence). Trimming left V 3 bases short and J 8 bases short, with 14 bases between. This CDR3 region has 14 residues. Here the CDR3 DNA reads TGTGCCAGCAGTTTGGACTTCAGGGCAGACACCATATATTTT. Encoded protein: CASSLDFRADTIYF.

The chain uses TRBV30 and TRBJ2-2; D is unclear. Looked up from germline, CDR1 is GTSNPN and CDR2 is SVGIG (reference sequence). V gave up 3 bases and J gave up 2 bases, with 10 bases separating them. The CDR3 extends over 14 amino acids. The DNA of the CDR3 is TGTGCCTGGAGCCCGATATTCAACACCGGGGAGCTGTTTTTT. Translating gives CAWSPIFNTGELFF.

CDR3 DNA: TGTGCCAGCAGTGTCCGTGGTACGAGCTCCTACAATGAGCAGTTCTTC. Translating it yields CASSVRGTSSYNEQFF. The V gene is TRBV2, the J gene TRBJ2-1; D is ambiguous. This CDR3 is built from 16 residues. Per the germline V gene, CDR1 is SNHLY and CDR2 is FYNNEI. Trimming stripped 4 bases from V and 0 bases from J, with 13 bases between.

The V call is TRBV11-3, the J call TRBJ1-1; a possible D gene is TRBD1 (6 bases). This CDR3 contains 13 residues. Trimming removed 5 bases at V and 4 bases at J, with 11 bases between. From germline, CDR1 is SGHNT and CDR2 YENEEA. The CDR3 bases are TGTGCCAGCAGCCCGACAGGAGGCACTGAAGCTTTCTTT. It translates to CASSPTGGTEAFF.

In regard to this clone: The junction does not match germline at one end; this may be a read error. The chain carries TRBV7-7 and TRBJ1-1, with D possibly being TRBD1 (6 bases). The germline gives CDR1 SSHAT, CDR2 FNYEAQ (reference sequence). This CDR3 has 14 amino acids. The CDR3 DNA reads TGTGCTAGCAGCCCTACAGGGTCTTTAACTGAAGCTTTCTTT. This codes for CASSPTGSLTEAFF. The full variable domain, in which reference TRBV7-7 and TRBJ1-1 provide the parts outside the CDR3, is GAGVSQSPRYKVTKRGQDVTLRCDPISSHATLYWYQQALGQGPEFLTYFNYEAQPDKSGLPSDRFSAERPEGSISTLTIQRTEQRDSAMYRCASSPTGSLTEAFFGQGTRLTVV.

The chain is built from TRBV7-8 and TRBJ2-3; TRBD1 matches 9 bases. Germline lookup yields CDR1 SGHVS and CDR2 FQNEAQ. The junction had 6 bases not matched to a gene; V was cut back by 5 bases and J by 6 bases. The CDR3 sequence is 14 residues long. The CDR3 reads CASSPQGAEDTQYF. DNA of the CDR3: TGTGCCAGCAGCCCACAGGGGGCTGAGGATACGCAGTATTTT.

V and J are TRBV29-1 and TRBJ1-1, with D maybe TRBD1 (5 bases). The CDR3 is 11 residues long. CDR1 is SQVTM and CDR2 is ANQGSEA in the germline V gene. V was pared by 7 bases and J by 7 bases, with 13 bases between. CDR3 residues: CSAGSRGEAFF. The CDR3 bases are TGCAGCGCTGGGTCAAGGGGTGAAGCTTTCTTT.

Regarding this clone: Other DNA sequences of this sample code for an identical CDR3. This chain joins TRBV9 and TRBJ2-5, with TRBD2 as a possible D gene (6 bases). CDR3 length: 15 residues. Deletions cut 0 bases from V and 5 bases from J, with 14 bases between. CDR1 is SGDLS and CDR2 is YYNGEE in the germline V gene. This CDR3 is CASSVAGSPLETQYF. CDR3 nucleotide sequence: TGTGCCAGCAGCGTAGCCGGGAGCCCCCTGGAGACCCAGTACTTC. Supplemented by reference TRBV9 and TRBJ2-5, the full variable domain reads DSGVTQTPKHLITATGQRVTLRCSPRSGDLSVYWYQQSLDQGLQFLIQYYNGEERAKGNILERFSAQQFPDLHSELNLSSLELGDSALYFCASSVAGSPLETQYFGPGTRLLVL.

The V gene is TRBV2, the J gene TRBJ1-1, with 7 positions matching TRBD1. CDR1 is SNHLY and CDR2 is FYNNEI in the germline V gene. The ends lost 5 bases at V and 5 bases at J; junction bases unmatched: 8. The CDR3 is 14 residues long. The CDR3 DNA is TGTGCCAGCAGTCCGGACAGGTTTGGAACTGAAGCTTTCTTT. It codes for CASSPDRFGTEAFF.

The chain uses TRBV4-2 and TRBJ2-7, with TRBD1 identical over 12 bases. CDR1 is LGHNA, CDR2 YNFKEQ, per germline. The CDR3 spans 16 residues. V lost 0 bases, J lost 8 bases, and 8 bases stayed unmatched. CDR3: CASSQDARDRGHKQYF. CDR3 nucleotide sequence: TGTGCCAGCAGCCAAGATGCCAGGGACAGGGGGCACAAGCAGTACTTC.

The V gene is TRBV10-3, the J gene TRBJ2-1; the D is unclear. The germline V gene has CDR1 ENHRY and CDR2 SYGVKD. Trimming removed 2 bases from V and 0 bases from J, with 5 bases in between. The CDR3 consists of 14 residues. CDR3: CAISETTSYNEQFF. CDR3 coding DNA: TGTGCCATCAGTGAGACCACCTCCTACAATGAGCAGTTCTTC.

The chain combines TRBV28 with TRBJ1-1, with 10 positions matching TRBD1. Trimming took 10 bases from V and 4 from J; bases not matched to a gene: 12. Germline CDR1 MDHEN, CDR2 SYDVKM. This CDR3 has 15 amino acids. The CDR3 region has the DNA TGTGCCATTCGAGACAGGGGGCGAAGGCCCACTGAAGCTTTCTTT. This sequence encodes CAIRDRGRRPTEAFF.

The genes are TRBV14 and TRBJ2-1, with 11 positions matching TRBD2. Trimming cost V 4 bases and J 0 bases; bases outside gene matches: 2. Germline V lookup: CDR1 SGHDN, CDR2 FVKESK. CDR3 size: 16 residues. The CDR3 is CASSRLAGSSYNEQFF. Here the CDR3 DNA reads TGTGCCAGCAGCCGACTAGCGGGGAGCTCCTACAATGAGCAGTTCTTC.

V and J are TRBV25-1 and TRBJ1-2; D may be TRBD1 (5 bases). V was shortened by 8 bases and J by 2 bases, with 9 bases between the two germline ends. This CDR3 has 12 amino acids. The germline V gene encodes CDR1 MGHDK and CDR2 SYGVNS. The CDR3 region is CASETGNYGYTF. The CDR3 DNA reads as TGTGCCAGCGAAACAGGAAACTATGGCTACACCTTC.

The chain links TRBV7-2 to TRBJ2-2, with 8 bases that match TRBD1. The germline V gene encodes CDR1 SGHTA and CDR2 FQGNSA. CDR3 length equals 16 residues. V shed 3 bases, J shed 4 bases, and the junction held 7 bases outside the gene matches. The CDR3 coding sequence is TGTGCCAGCAGCTTCTCAGGGGGCGCGGGCACCGGGGAGCTGTTTTTT. Translating gives CASSFSGGAGTGELFF.

The chain carries TRBV10-3 and TRBJ2-3; 10 bases align to TRBD1. The trim removed 11 bases at V and 0 bases at J, leaving 8 bases unmatched. Germline V CDR1 and CDR2: ENHRY, SYGVKD. The CDR3 loop spans 15 amino acids. CDR3 bases: TGTGCCGGCCAGGGGACAGGGGACAGCACAGATACGCAGTATTTT. It codes for CAGQGTGDSTDTQYF.

The V and J genes are TRBV11-2 and TRBJ2-3; 15 nucleotides match TRBD2. There are 16 residues in the CDR3. Germline loops: CDR1 SGHAT, CDR2 FQNNGV. V lost 4 bases to trimming and J lost 6 bases; unmatched junction nucleotides: 5. The CDR3 loop reads CASSWTSGGAADTQYF. CDR3 sequence (DNA): TGTGCCAGCAGCTGGACTAGCGGGGGGGCCGCGGATACGCAGTATTTT.

J is TRBJ2-6 and V is TRBV19; TRBD1 aligns across 9 bases. Germline-derived CDR1 and CDR2 are LNHDA and SQIVND (reference sequence). This CDR3 has 14 amino acids. The trim removed 8 bases at V and 8 bases at J, leaving 7 bases unmatched. Here the CDR3 reads CASLGTGRTNVLTF. In nucleotides, the CDR3 is TGTGCCAGTCTCGGGACAGGGAGAACCAACGTCCTGACTTTC.